This TCR beta chain was recorded in a study of blood T cell repertoires in COVID-19. Per the authors' pipeline: Amplification of reference gene primers provided the estimated nucleated cell counts. TCRdb's copy holds only in-frame clones and misses some; the assay was immunoSEQ multiplex PCR. From that table come the V and J calls and clone size; the DNA was used to work out D and trimming. The sample lists about 60,000 clones, approximately 86% occurring once. Sequencing input: peripheral blood. This clonotype originated in a man between 60 and 70 years old with acute or convalescent COVID-19.

The CDR3 sequence is CASSLADSTNEKLFF. CDR3 DNA: TGTGCCAGCAGCTTAGCTGACAGCACTAATGAAAAACTGTTTTTT. The V gene is TRBV7-9, the J gene TRBJ1-4, with a weak D call TRBD1 (5 bases). The CDR3 is 15 amino acids. CDR1 and CDR2 (germline): SEHNR, FQNEAQ (reference sequence). V was trimmed by 0 bases and J by 2 bases, leaving 7 bases between them.